This is a list of T cell receptor beta chains from one sample in a study of T cell changes during pregnancy in multiple sclerosis. Assay: immunoSEQ multiplex PCR; the TCRdb copy retains only in-frame clones and omits some. This sample has approximately 52,000 clones, with approximately 92% found just once. Sequenced here: CD4+ T cells from peripheral blood mononuclear cells, sampled in the third trimester of pregnancy. The receptor source for this set is a female donor with multiple sclerosis, enrolled in a pregnancy study. Both conserved end residues are part of each CDR3. The D gene is left open where the match is weak. Rows may omit the clone size; those that give it use once, few, many or a size class.

d_call | j_call | v_call | clone_size | cdr3_nt | cdr3_aa
TRBD1 | TRBJ1-2 | TRBV4-1 | - | TGCGCCAGCAGCCAAGCTGGACAGGGGGCTTTTGGCTACACCTTC | CASSQAGQGAFGYTF
TRBD1 | TRBJ1-5 | TRBV19 | - | TGTGCCAGTAGTATAAGTGGGGGGACAGGTAGCAATCAGCCCCAGCATTTT | CASSISGGTGSNQPQHF
- | TRBJ2-3 | TRBV10-2 | - | TGCGCCAGCCCCCTTAGCCTAGCGTCGACCACAGATACGCAGTATTTT | CASPLSLASTTDTQYF
TRBD2 | TRBJ2-7 | TRBV5-1 | - | TGCGCCAGCAGCTTGGGGACTAGCGGTCCCTACGAGCAGTACTTC | CASSLGTSGPYEQYF
- | TRBJ1-2 | TRBV27 | - | TGTGCCAGCAGTTCCACAGCATACTATGGCTACACCTTC | CASSSTAYYGYTF
TRBD2 | TRBJ2-1 | TRBV2 | - | TGTGCCAGCAGTGGGCCAGCGGGGATATACAATGAGCAGTTCTTC | CASSGPAGIYNEQFF
- | TRBJ2-5 | TRBV6-5 | - | TGTGCCAGCAGCAGACTTGAATCGGAGACCCAGTACTTC | CASSRLESETQYF
- | TRBJ1-5 | TRBV25-1 | - | TGTGCCAGCAGTGAAGCGCAGGGGCATCAGCCCCAGCATTTT | CASSEAQGHQPQHF
TRBD2 | TRBJ2-1 | TRBV6-1 | - | TGTGCCAGCAGAGGACTAGCGGGAGGAACCAATGAGCAGTTCTTC | CASRGLAGGTNEQFF
- | TRBJ1-4 | TRBV18 | - | TGTGCCAGCTCACCCGGGGTTGGTGGGGATGAAAAACTGTTTTTT | CASSPGVGGDEKLFF
- | TRBJ2-5 | TRBV6-5 | - | TGTGCCAGCAGTTACTCGGAGGGTCAAGAGACCCAGTACTTC | CASSYSEGQETQYF
TRBD1 | TRBJ1-1 | TRBV2 | - | TGTGCCAGCAAGCAGGGGGTTAATATGGACACTGAAGCTTTCTTT | CASKQGVNMDTEAFF
- | TRBJ1-2 | TRBV27 | - | TGTGCCAGCAGTTGGCTCACCTATGGCTACACCTTC | CASSWLTYGYTF
TRBD1 | TRBJ1-3 | TRBV5-1 | - | TGCGCCAGCAGCTTCTATCCCGTGACAGGGGGCAGAGGAAACACCATATATTTT | CASSFYPVTGGRGNTIYF
TRBD1 | TRBJ2-7 | TRBV2 | few | TGTGCCAGCAGCCGTTCCGGGACAGGGGGACGGCAGTACTTC | CASSRSGTGGRQYF
- | TRBJ2-5 | TRBV11-3 | - | TGTGCCAGCAGCTTAGCCAGCGGTGGGACCCAGTACTTC | CASSLASGGTQYF
TRBD1 | TRBJ1-2 | TRBV28 | - | TGTGCCAGCAGTCAGGGGGAGCTTGGCTACACCTTC | CASSQGELGYTF
TRBD1 | TRBJ2-1 | TRBV6-5 | - | TGTGCCAGCAGGTCCCGGGACAGGTTCTACAATGAGCAGTTCTTC | CASRSRDRFYNEQFF
- | TRBJ1-1 | TRBV5-6 | - | TGTGCCAGCAGCTCGCACCTGAGCGGGGGCACTGAAGCTTTCTTT | CASSSHLSGGTEAFF
- | TRBJ1-5 | TRBV28 | - | TGTGCCAGCAGTTACGGGAGTCAGCCCCAGCATTTT | CASSYGSQPQHF
- | TRBJ2-5 | TRBV5-4 | - | TGTGCCAGCAGCTTGGCCAGGGGGGAAGAGACCCAGTACTTC | CASSLARGEETQYF
TRBD1 | TRBJ1-2 | TRBV19 | few | TGTGCCAGTAGTATAGAACAGGGGATAGTCCGTGGCTACACCTTC | CASSIEQGIVRGYTF
TRBD1 | TRBJ2-2 | TRBV12-5 | - | TGTGCTAGTGGTTTAGGGACAGGTGACACCGGGGAGCTGTTTTTT | CASGLGTGDTGELFF
TRBD2 | TRBJ2-5 | TRBV5-1 | - | TGCGCCAGCAGCTTGGTTCTAGCGGGACAAGAGACCCAGTACTTC | CASSLVLAGQETQYF
TRBD2 | TRBJ2-2 | TRBV9 | - | TGTGCCAGCAGCGTAGAGACGATAGCGGGAGGAAGAACCGGGGAGCTGTTTTTT | CASSVETIAGGRTGELFF
- | TRBJ2-1 | TRBV7-9 | - | TGTGCCAGCAGCCAAACTCAAAACAATGAGCAGTTCTTC | CASSQTQNNEQFF
- | TRBJ1-1 | TRBV7-6 | - | TGTGCCAGCAGCGGAGCCTTAATGAACACTGAAGCTTTCTTT | CASSGALMNTEAFF
TRBD1 | TRBJ2-2 | TRBV7-9 | - | TGTGCCAGCAGCTCCGGACAGGGGGCATGGACCGGGGAGCTGTTTTTT | CASSSGQGAWTGELFF
TRBD1 | TRBJ2-5 | TRBV2 | - | TGTGCCAGCAGTGTTGAGGGGGCGATACAAGAGACCCAGTACTTC | CASSVEGAIQETQYF
TRBD1 | TRBJ2-2 | TRBV5-1 | - | TGCGCCAGCAGCTCGCTCGGACAGGGGGAAGTTTCAGGGGAGCTGTTTTTT | CASSSLGQGEVSGELFF
- | TRBJ2-3 | TRBV27 | - | TGTGCCAGCAGACGGACTGGAGATACGCAGTATTTT | CASRRTGDTQYF
- | TRBJ1-1 | TRBV5-1 | - | TGCGCCAGCAGCTTAAATCAACAGGGCGGGCACACTGAAGCTTTCTTT | CASSLNQQGGHTEAFF
- | TRBJ2-7 | TRBV5-4 | - | TGTGCCAGCAGCTTGGACAGGGTGGGCTACGAGCAGTACTTC | CASSLDRVGYEQYF
TRBD1 | TRBJ1-4 | TRBV28 | - | TGTGCCAGCAGGGGACAGGGGATAACAACTAATGAAAAACTGTTTTTT | CASRGQGITTNEKLFF
TRBD2 | TRBJ2-3 | TRBV2 | - | TGTGCCAGCGTAGCGGGAGTGAGCACAGATACGCAGTATTTT | CASVAGVSTDTQYF
TRBD1 | TRBJ1-4 | TRBV19 | - | TGTGCCAGTAGTACTGGACAGGGGGGACCTACTAATGAAAAACTGTTTTTT | CASSTGQGGPTNEKLFF
- | TRBJ2-5 | TRBV18 | - | TGTGCCAGCGGCCCAGGGCCTCGGGAGACCCAGTACTTC | CASGPGPRETQYF
TRBD2 | TRBJ2-3 | TRBV7-6 | - | TGTGCCAGCAGCTTAGCGGCGGGGGGCACAGATACGCAGTATTTT | CASSLAAGGTDTQYF
TRBD2 | TRBJ2-2 | TRBV19 | - | TGTGCCAGTAGTATGAGGTCGGGAGGGGACACCGGGGAGCTGTTTTTT | CASSMRSGGDTGELFF
- | TRBJ1-1 | TRBV19 | - | TGTGCCAGTTCGTTCGGAGAGTTAGCTGAAGCTTTCTTT | CASSFGELAEAFF
- | TRBJ1-4 | TRBV7-9 | - | TGTGCCAGCAGCTTTCGGGGGGGAGGTGAAAAACTGTTTTTT | CASSFRGGGEKLFF
TRBD1 | TRBJ2-5 | TRBV7-9 | - | TGTGCCAGCAGTTTGACGGGACAGGGGATGACCCAGTACTTC | CASSLTGQGMTQYF
- | TRBJ2-2 | TRBV12-2 | - | TGTGCAAGTCGCTTAGAGAAAAGGACTAGCGGGAGGATGATCGGGGAGCTGTTTTTT | CASRLEKRTSGRMIGELFF